Listed here are 22 T cell receptor beta chains from one sample, sequenced in a study of T cell responses to AZD1222 COVID-19 vaccine. Measured with immunoSEQ multiplex PCR; TCRdb has only the in-frame clones, and not every one. The profile covers 100,000 to 150,000 clones, with roughly 93% appearing a single time and 5.4% taken by the ten largest. Specimen: peripheral blood, collected on day 0 of AZD1222 vaccination. The receptor set was obtained from an adult in good health.

This rearrangement joins TRBV6-1 to TRBJ2-5, with TRBD2 identical over 12 bases. V shed 3 bases and J 1 base; nucleotides not matched to a gene: 3. This CDR3 is built from 16 residues. Germline V gene data show CDR1 as MNHNS and CDR2 as SASEGT. This chain's CDR3 is CASSEASGGVQETQYF. In DNA form, the CDR3 reads TGTGCCAGCAGTGAGGCTAGCGGGGGGGTCCAAGAGACCCAGTACTTC.

J is TRBJ1-1 and V is TRBV27; D is ambiguous. V dropped 2 bases and J dropped 1 base, with 17 bases sitting between them. The germline gives CDR1 MNHEY, CDR2 SMNVEV (reference sequence). CDR3 length equals 17 residues. The CDR3 region has the DNA TGTGCCAGCAGTTTAGACGGGATCAGACTTGGGAACACTGAAGCTTTCTTT. Translating it yields CASSLDGIRLGNTEAFF.

This chain links TRBV11-1 with TRBJ2-5, with a tentative D call TRBD2 (6 bases). V was trimmed by 5 bases and J by 6 bases, leaving 13 bases between them. The CDR3 spans 13 residues. Looked up from germline, CDR1 is SGHAT and CDR2 is FQDESV (reference sequence). The CDR3 bases are TGTGCCAGCAGCCGGGACTGGGCCAAGACCCAGTACTTC. It translates to CASSRDWAKTQYF.

CDR3 in DNA: TGTGCCAGCAGCCAATCTCGCCTTAGAACGGGTGGCTACACCTTC. Translating gives CASSQSRLRTGGYTF. The chain combines TRBV3-1 (or the pseudogene TRBV3-2) with TRBJ1-2; no reliable D call. Germline V lookup: CDR1 LGHDT, CDR2 YNNKEL (reference sequence). The CDR3 is 15 residues long. The V end lost 2 bases, the J end lost 7 bases, and 17 bases lay between the germline ends.

As for this clone: A junction boundary mismatches the germline segment, possibly from a read error. CDR3 sequence reads: CASSLVEGETQYF. The CDR3 DNA is TGTGCTAGCAGCTTAGTGGAGGGCGAGACCCAGTACTTC. The chain joins TRBV7-7 to TRBJ2-5, with D possibly matching TRBD2 (6 bases). Germline assignment: CDR1 SSHAT and CDR2 FNYEAQ (reference sequence). There are 13 residues in the CDR3.

This clone was seen once. The rearrangement joins TRBV5-1 to TRBJ2-7; D ambiguous. CDR3 length equals 14 residues. The V gene lost 7 bases and the J gene lost 3 bases, with 17 bases spanning the gap. Looked up from germline, CDR1 is SGHRS and CDR2 is YFSETQ. The CDR3 nucleotides are TGCGCCAGCCTTGTGGGATCGAAGGTCTACGAGCAGTACTTC. The encoded protein is CASLVGSKVYEQYF.

The chain couples TRBV14 to TRBJ1-4; D gene unclear. V was pared by 2 bases and J by 5 bases, with 9 bases between. The length of the CDR3 is 14 residues. Per germline, CDR1 SGHDN and CDR2 FVKESK. In DNA, the CDR3 is TGTGCCAGCAGCCAAATATCGAGAAATGAAAAACTGTTTTTT. It encodes CASSQISRNEKLFF.

The V and J genes are TRBV20-1 and TRBJ1-2, with D maybe TRBD1 (6 bases). V lost 5 bases and J 4 bases, leaving 8 bases between the germline ends. This CDR3 is built from 11 residues. In germline, CDR1 is DFQATT, CDR2 SNEGSKA (reference sequence). The CDR3 here is CSAGGPYGYTF. CDR3 in DNA: TGCAGTGCTGGGGGCCCCTATGGCTACACCTTC.

CDR3 in DNA: TGTGCCAGCAGCCGCGTGAACAGGTTAGCTAACTATGGCTACACCTTC. This translates into CASSRVNRLANYGYTF. The rearrangement uses TRBV7-8 and TRBJ1-2, with D tentatively TRBD1 (5 bases). The CDR3 covers 16 residues. Germline lookup yields CDR1 SGHVS and CDR2 FQNEAQ. V was cut by 5 bases and J by 0 bases, with 16 bases left in between.

This chain joins TRBV4-2 and TRBJ1-4; a possible D gene is TRBD1 (5 bases). V gave up 0 bases and J gave up 14 bases, with 10 bases separating them. Per germline, CDR1 LGHNA and CDR2 YNFKEQ. CDR3 length: 12 residues. This CDR3 reads CASSQEGPKLFF. The CDR3 nucleotides are TGTGCCAGCAGCCAAGAGGGGCCTAAGCTGTTTTTT.

The chain has TRBV5-1 and TRBJ1-2, with TRBD1 as a possible D gene (5 bases). Germline V gives CDR1 SGHRS, CDR2 YFSETQ. The CDR3 has 14 amino acids. Trimming removed 3 bases at V and 6 bases at J, with 15 bases between. The CDR3 DNA reads TGCGCCAGCAGCTCCTCCGGGGGAGGGAATGGCTACACCTTC. This translates into CASSSSGGGNGYTF.

The J gene is TRBJ1-2, the V gene TRBV30; D is uncertain. Looked up from germline, CDR1 is GTSNPN and CDR2 is SVGIG (reference sequence). V was clipped by 8 bases and J by 0 bases, with 13 bases between them. The CDR3 consists of 13 residues. The CDR3 loop reads CALHLYTNYGYTF. In DNA, the CDR3 is TGTGCCCTACATCTGTATACTAACTATGGCTACACCTTC.

As concerns this clone: Sequence at one end of the junction differs from germline and may be a read error. The chain carries TRBV7-7 and TRBJ2-3; D call uncertain. The CDR3 extends over 13 amino acids. Per germline, CDR1 SSHAT and CDR2 FNYEAQ (reference sequence). The CDR3 DNA is TGTGCTAGCAGCCCCTCGCCTAAAGATACGCAGTATTTT. It codes for CASSPSPKDTQYF.

The J gene is TRBJ1-3, the V gene TRBV2; D not resolved. The V gene's germline CDR1 is SNHLY and CDR2 FYNNEI. V was shortened by 5 bases and J by 2 bases, with 13 bases between the two germline ends. This CDR3 is 15 amino acids long. The DNA for the CDR3 is TGTGCCAGCAGTTTAGGGCCCCCCCCTGGAAACACCATATATTTT. It yields the protein CASSLGPPPGNTIYF.

The chain employs TRBV5-4 and TRBJ2-5; 12 nucleotides line up with TRBD2. This CDR3 contains 16 residues. V shed 2 bases, J shed 1 base, and the junction held 3 bases outside the gene matches. From germline, CDR1 is SGHNT and CDR2 YYREEE (reference sequence). CDR3: CASSFPGLAGQETQYF. The CDR3 DNA sequence: TGTGCCAGCAGCTTCCCGGGACTAGCGGGCCAAGAGACCCAGTACTTC.

J is TRBJ2-1 and V is TRBV5-1, with 10 positions matching TRBD1. The length of the CDR3 is 15 residues. Per germline, CDR1 SGHRS and CDR2 YFSETQ. Germline trimming cut 4 bases from V and 8 bases from J; bases unmatched to any gene: 9. The CDR3 nucleotides are TGCGCCAGCAGCCCTGTCCAGACAGGGGGCTATGAGCAGTTCTTC. This codes for CASSPVQTGGYEQFF.

The chain combines TRBV5-1 with TRBJ2-1; 16 nucleotides match TRBD2. Germline loops: CDR1 SGHRS, CDR2 YFSETQ. The CDR3 extends over 18 amino acids. V gave up 3 bases and J gave up 1 base; unmatched junction bases: 4. CDR3 protein: CASSSGLAGGLSYNEQFF. Written as DNA, the CDR3 is TGCGCCAGCAGCTCGGGACTAGCGGGGGGGTTGTCCTACAATGAGCAGTTCTTC.

V gene TRBV5-1 combines with J gene TRBJ2-2, with 7 bases aligning to TRBD2. V shed 1 base, J shed 4 bases, and the junction held 4 bases outside the gene matches. CDR3 length equals 15 residues. CDR1 is SGHRS and CDR2 is YFSETQ in the germline V gene. The DNA for the CDR3 is TGCGCCAGCAGCTTGCTGCGGGAGAGCACCGGGGAGCTGTTTTTT. Translation: CASSLLRESTGELFF. The whole variable domain, filled in from reference TRBV5-1 and TRBJ2-2, reads KAGVTQTPRYLIKTRGQQVTLSCSPISGHRSVSWYQQTPGQGLQFLFEYFSETQRNKGNFPGRFSGRQFSNSRSEMNVSTLELGDSALYLCASSLLRESTGELFFGEGSRLTVL.

This chain uses TRBV6-6 with TRBJ2-2, with D hard to call. This CDR3 comprises 14 residues. V was cut by 2 bases and J by 0 bases, with 4 bases left in between. Germline V CDR1 and CDR2: MNHNY, SVGAGI (reference sequence). Here the CDR3 DNA reads TGTGCCAGCAGTTACGGAGCGAACACCGGGGAGCTGTTTTTT. Its protein is CASSYGANTGELFF.

The rearrangement joins TRBV6-1 to TRBJ2-3; perhaps TRBD2 as D (6 bases). V dropped 2 bases and J dropped 14 bases, with 17 bases sitting between them. CDR1 is MNHNS and CDR2 is SASEGT in the germline V gene. The CDR3 extends over 13 amino acids. DNA for the CDR3: TGTGCCAGCAGTGAATCCTCGGGACTTGGCGTGTATTTT. Residues: CASSESSGLGVYF.

The rearrangement joins TRBV6-5 to TRBJ2-6, with TRBD1 matching 8 bases. The trim removed 8 bases at V and 0 bases at J, leaving 3 bases unmatched. The CDR3 is 15 amino acids. Germline-derived CDR1 and CDR2 are MNHEY and SVGAGI. In DNA form, the CDR3 reads TGTGCCAGCCGTACAGGGGGCTCTGGGGCCAACGTCCTGACTTTC. This translates into CASRTGGSGANVLTF.

The CDR3 coding sequence is TGTGCCACCAGCAGAGACAGGGGACAGGGAGTCACCGGGGAGCTGTTTTTT. Amino acids: CATSRDRGQGVTGELFF. This chain links TRBV15 with TRBJ2-2; 9 bases map to TRBD1. The germline V gene has CDR1 LNHNV and CDR2 YYDKDF (reference sequence). J gave up 4 bases and V 0 bases, and 6 bases lay outside the gene matches. This CDR3 has 17 residues.